The clone carrying this T cell receptor beta chain was detected once. V dropped 6 bases and J dropped 0; count of bases not matched to a gene: 7. The germline V gene has CDR1 MNHEY and CDR2 SVGEGT. The CDR3 consists of 16 residues. This sample is part of a study of blood T cell repertoires in COVID-19. Using immunoSEQ multiplex PCR, the repertoire was profiled, and TCRdb retains in-frame clones only, with some absent. The repertoire has a few hundred thousand clones, around 83% of them found once; the top ten carry approximately 5%. Two negative PCRs, clearance, or symptom resolution were required of recovered Cohort 3 donors.

The source is a woman between 45 and 60 years old who had recovered from COVID-19. The rearrangement joins TRBV6-2 or TRBV6-3 to TRBJ1-1; 10 bases align to TRBD1. Sequenced material: PBMCs or T cells enriched from blood (not recorded which). CDR3 sequence (DNA): TGTGCCAGCAGCAAACTGACAGGGGGCATGAACACTGAAGCTTTCTTT. Its protein product is CASSKLTGGMNTEAFF.